The 16 T cell receptor beta chains below all came from one sample that was sequenced in a study of cytomegalovirus exposure and HLA in healthy donors. Use of 60 Vbeta and 13 Jbeta primers characterized the PCR. Assay: immunoSEQ multiplex PCR; the TCRdb copy retains only in-frame clones and omits some. The data contain approximately 160,000 clones, 75% of them singletons. Sequencing input: PBMCs. The source is a man aged 18 to 30 in good health and CMV-seronegative.

This clone showed up just a few times. The chain links TRBV5-1 to TRBJ2-7; 7 bases are shared with TRBD1. V gave up 1 base and J gave up 5 bases; unmatched junction bases: 3. This CDR3 has 13 residues. CDR1 SGHRS and CDR2 YFSETQ come from the germline V gene. CDR3 coding DNA: TGCGCCAGCAGCTTGCAGGGGGTAAACGAGCAGTACTTC. It is translated as CASSLQGVNEQYF.

This chain uses TRBV13 with TRBJ2-7; a possible D gene is TRBD2 (6 bases). Trimming shortened V by 3 bases and J by 6 bases, and 15 bases separated the two germline ends. Germline CDR1 PRHDT, CDR2 FYEKMQ (reference sequence). The CDR3 is made up of 14 amino acids. DNA of the CDR3: TGTGCCAGCAGCTTGGGTCAGGGAGGACGCGAGCAGTACTTC. Its translation: CASSLGQGGREQYF.

This chain uses TRBV5-8 with TRBJ1-4, with 10 bases that match TRBD1. The junction had 4 bases not matched to a gene; V was cut back by 5 bases and J by 0 bases. The CDR3 has 16 residues. Germline assignment: CDR1 SGHTS and CDR2 YDEGEE. The CDR3 reads CASRTGTGATNEKLFF. CDR3 coding DNA: TGTGCCAGCAGAACCGGGACAGGGGCAACTAATGAAAAACTGTTTTTT.

Here the CDR3 reads CASSPPGAAGDEQFF. The CDR3 nucleotides are TGTGCCAGCAGTCCCCCGGGGGCAGCGGGAGATGAGCAGTTCTTC. V is TRBV7-9 and J is TRBJ2-1; TRBD2 matches at 8 bases. The CDR3 totals 15 residues. Germline V lookup: CDR1 SEHNR, CDR2 FQNEAQ (reference sequence). V lost 6 bases to trimming and J lost 8 bases; unmatched junction nucleotides: 12. The full variable domain, its missing parts supplied by reference TRBV7-9 and TRBJ2-1, is DTGVSQNPRHKITKRGQNVTFRCDPISEHNRLYWYRQTLGQGPEFLTYFQNEAQLEKSRLLSDRFSAERPKGSFSTLEIQRTEQGDSAMYLCASSPPGAAGDEQFFGPGTRLTVL.

This rearrangement joins TRBV2 to TRBJ1-4; 8 bases are a match to TRBD1. Losses at the gene ends were 0 bases for V and 8 bases for J; bases not matched to a gene: 5. CDR3 length: 15 residues. The germline gives CDR1 SNHLY, CDR2 FYNNEI. CDR3 region: CASSEAQGAGEKLFF. CDR3 nucleotides: TGTGCCAGCAGTGAAGCGCAGGGGGCGGGAGAAAAACTGTTTTTT.

V usage is TRBV19 and J usage is TRBJ2-7, with a possible D match to TRBD2 (6 bases). The CDR3 loop spans 15 amino acids. Germline V gives CDR1 LNHDA, CDR2 SQIVND (reference sequence). Trimming shortened V by 1 base and J by 5 bases, and 15 bases separated the two germline ends. The CDR3 coding sequence is TGTGCCAGTAGTATAGTGGCGCGCGGGACGGACGAGCAGTACTTC. Translation: CASSIVARGTDEQYF.

The CDR3 loop reads CASSRRLLGTGELFF. CDR3 nucleotides: TGCGCCAGCAGCCGGCGGCTGCTCGGCACCGGGGAGCTGTTTTTT. This chain uses TRBV4-3 with TRBJ2-2; D is ambiguous. The CDR3 is 15 residues long. The germline CDR1 and CDR2 sequences are LGHNA and YSLEER. The V end lost 4 bases, the J end lost 4 bases, and 13 bases lay between the germline ends.

The chain employs TRBV6-1 and TRBJ2-3; TRBD1 aligns across 10 bases. Germline CDR1 is MNHNS and CDR2 is SASEGT. The CDR3 runs to 15 residues. The trim removed 6 bases at V and 8 bases at J, leaving 11 bases unmatched. CDR3 sequence: CASSPGTGAFVTQYF. The CDR3 region has the DNA TGTGCCAGCAGCCCCGGGACAGGGGCTTTCGTTACGCAGTATTTT.

This clone was seen a single time. At one of its ends the junction is not consistent with the germline gene, which may arise from a read error. This chain connects TRBV7-9 to TRBJ2-7, with TRBD1 matching 9 bases. This CDR3 spans 16 amino acids. Germline CDR1 and CDR2: SEHNR and FQNEAQ (reference sequence). The CDR3 loop is CSSSPTPGQGGDEQYF. CDR3 coding DNA: TGTTCCAGCAGCCCCACCCCGGGACAGGGCGGGGACGAGCAGTACTTC.

The chain carries TRBV5-4 and TRBJ2-7; 7 bases line up with TRBD2. V lost 4 bases, J lost 0 bases, and 7 bases stayed unmatched. CDR1 and CDR2 from the germline V gene are SGHNT and YYREEE (reference sequence). This CDR3 has 15 residues. The CDR3 loop is CASSGGVASSYEQYF. The CDR3 DNA follows: TGTGCCAGCAGCGGGGGGGTAGCGAGCTCCTACGAGCAGTACTTC.

This clone came up once. At the DNA level, this CDR3 is encoded by other sequences in the same sample as well. The chain has TRBV7-2 and TRBJ1-1; a weak D match, TRBD1 (6 bases). Germline V gene sequence: CDR1 SGHTA, CDR2 FQGNSA. V was clipped by 3 bases and J by 1 base, with 9 bases between them. CDR3 length equals 14 residues. CDR3 sequence: CASSLGHQNTEAFF. DNA of the CDR3: TGTGCCAGCAGCTTGGGACACCAGAACACTGAAGCTTTCTTT.

The CDR3 region is CASSFVFRSEQYF. CDR3 bases: TGTGCCAGCAGCTTCGTATTTCGGTCCGAGCAGTACTTC. The J gene is TRBJ2-7, the V gene TRBV7-6; D is unresolved. The CDR3 is 13 residues long. The V and J ends lost 3 bases and 6 bases respectively, with 12 bases between them. The germline gives CDR1 SGHVS, CDR2 FNYEAQ. Variable domain in full (rest from reference TRBV7-6 and TRBJ2-7): GAGVSQSPRYKVTKRGQDVALRCDPISGHVSLYWYRQALGQGPEFLTYFNYEAQQDKSGLPNDRFSAERPEGSISTLTIQRTEQRDSAMYRCASSFVFRSEQYFGPGTRLTVT.

V usage is TRBV10-1 and J usage is TRBJ2-2, with 9 bases lining up with TRBD2. Germline V gene sequence: CDR1 WNHNN, CDR2 SYGVQD (reference sequence). CDR3 length: 16 residues. Trimming cost V 6 bases and J 4 bases; bases outside gene matches: 9. DNA of the CDR3: TGCGCCAGCAGCCTCACACTAGCGGGCCCCACCGGGGAGCTGTTTTTT. As protein: CASSLTLAGPTGELFF.

V usage is TRBV14 and J usage is TRBJ2-7, with 7 positions matching TRBD1. Germline V lookup: CDR1 SGHDN, CDR2 FVKESK. CDR3 size: 15 residues. Trimming took 4 bases from V and 3 from J; bases not matched to a gene: 9. DNA of the CDR3: TGTGCCAGCAGCCCGATACAGGGGCGACTCTACGAGCAGTACTTC. Translating it yields CASSPIQGRLYEQYF.

The chain couples TRBV7-9 to TRBJ2-7; 11 bases align to TRBD2. Germline values: CDR1 SEHNR, CDR2 FQNEAQ (reference sequence). The CDR3 runs 15 residues. V was clipped by 8 bases and J by 7 bases; unmatched bases: 13. This chain's CDR3 is CASSQVAGGRGEQYF. The CDR3 coding sequence is TGTGCCAGCTCCCAGGTAGCGGGAGGGCGGGGTGAGCAGTACTTC.

This clone showed up just once. This chain uses TRBV7-9 with TRBJ2-7, with D perhaps matching TRBD1 (5 bases). Germline loops: CDR1 SEHNR, CDR2 FQNEAQ (reference sequence). The CDR3 loop spans 13 amino acids. Trimming shortened V by 5 bases and J by 4 bases, and 12 bases separated the two germline ends. CDR3 coding DNA: TGTGCCAGCAGCCCGAAAAGGGGTTACGAGCAGTACTTC. Translation gives CASSPKRGYEQYF.